This TCR beta chain was found in a study of tumour-infiltrating T cells in Burkitt lymphoma. About the research overall: Repertoire clonality predicted overall and progression-free survival.

This CDR3 spans 15 amino acids. Trimming removed 0 bases at V and 2 bases at J, with 8 bases between. Germline CDR1 and CDR2: SGDLS and YYNGEE. The table came from immunoSEQ multiplex PCR; TCRdb's copy has only in-frame clones and leaves some out. The sample lists about 6,000 clones, approximately 15% occurring once. The V call is TRBV9, the J call TRBJ2-2; maybe TRBD2 (6 bases). The sequence came from a human donor with diffuse large B-cell lymphoma. The sample taken for sequencing was tumor tissue. The CDR3 DNA reads TGTGCCAGCAGCGTAGGGAGGGTTAACACCGGGGAGCTGTTTTTT. Encoded protein: CASSVGRVNTGELFF.